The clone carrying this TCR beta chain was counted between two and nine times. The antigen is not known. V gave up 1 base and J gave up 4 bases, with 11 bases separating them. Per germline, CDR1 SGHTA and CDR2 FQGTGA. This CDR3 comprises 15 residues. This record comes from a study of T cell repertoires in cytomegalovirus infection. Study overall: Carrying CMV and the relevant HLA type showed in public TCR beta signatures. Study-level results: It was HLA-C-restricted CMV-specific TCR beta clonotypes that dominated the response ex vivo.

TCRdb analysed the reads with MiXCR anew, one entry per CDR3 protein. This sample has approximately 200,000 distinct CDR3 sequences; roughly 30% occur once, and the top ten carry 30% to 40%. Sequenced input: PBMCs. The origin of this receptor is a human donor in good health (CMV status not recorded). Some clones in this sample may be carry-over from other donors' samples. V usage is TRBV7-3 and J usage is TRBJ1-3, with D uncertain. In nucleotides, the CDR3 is TGTGCCAGCAGCTTAAGTGGGAACTCCGGAAACACCATATATTTT. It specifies CASSLSGNSGNTIYF.